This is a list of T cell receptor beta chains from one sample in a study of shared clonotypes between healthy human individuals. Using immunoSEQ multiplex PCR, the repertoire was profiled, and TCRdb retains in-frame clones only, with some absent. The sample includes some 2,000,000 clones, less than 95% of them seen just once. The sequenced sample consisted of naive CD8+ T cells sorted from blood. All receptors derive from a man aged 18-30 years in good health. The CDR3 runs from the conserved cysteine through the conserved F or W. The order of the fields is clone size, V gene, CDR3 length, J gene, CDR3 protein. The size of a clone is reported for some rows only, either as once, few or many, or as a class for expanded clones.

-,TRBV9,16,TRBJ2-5,CASSDLGLAGQETQYF
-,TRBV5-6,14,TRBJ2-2,CASSYSGISGELFF
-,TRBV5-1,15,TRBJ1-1,CASSMRGEESTEAFF
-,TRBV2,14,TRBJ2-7,CASSVGGTAYEQYF
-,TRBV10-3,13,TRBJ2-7,CAIGGGGSNEQYF
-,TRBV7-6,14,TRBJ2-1,CASSMLAAYNEQFF
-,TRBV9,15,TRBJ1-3,CASSATGTAGNTIYF
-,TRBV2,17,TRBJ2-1,CASSETSGGSESHEQFF
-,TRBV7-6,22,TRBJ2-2,CASSLSLTYAPRLGTNTGELFF
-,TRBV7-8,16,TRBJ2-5,CASSLVARLGQETQYF
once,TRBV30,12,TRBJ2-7,CAWDSGGVEQYF
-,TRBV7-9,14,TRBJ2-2,CASSFGGSTGELFF